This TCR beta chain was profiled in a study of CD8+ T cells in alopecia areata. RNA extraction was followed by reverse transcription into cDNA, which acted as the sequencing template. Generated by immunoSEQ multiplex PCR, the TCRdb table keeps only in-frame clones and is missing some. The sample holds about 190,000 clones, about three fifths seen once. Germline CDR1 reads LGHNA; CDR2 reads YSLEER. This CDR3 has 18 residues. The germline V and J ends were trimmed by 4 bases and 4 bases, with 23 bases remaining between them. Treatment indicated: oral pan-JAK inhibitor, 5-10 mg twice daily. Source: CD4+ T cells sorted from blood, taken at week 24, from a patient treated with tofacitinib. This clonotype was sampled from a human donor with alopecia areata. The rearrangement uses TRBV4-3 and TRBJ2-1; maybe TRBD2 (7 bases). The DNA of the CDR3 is TGCGCCAGCAGCCCAAGACCTTTTGGCGGGGGCCAATACAATGAGCAGTTCTTC. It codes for CASSPRPFGGGQYNEQFF.